What follows are 2 T cell receptor beta chains derived from one specimen sequenced in a study of shared clonotypes between healthy human individuals. Terminally differentiated effector memory CD45RA+ cells were excluded from the naive CD8 cells, which were CD45RO-negative and positively selected for CCR7. Clones were sequenced by immunoSEQ multiplex PCR, and TCRdb holds only the in-frame ones, with some missing. This repertoire shows about 2,100,000 clones, approximately 94% found once; its top ten account for about 1.5%. The sequenced sample consisted of naive CD8+ T cells from PBMCs. All receptors come from a young man in good health. Some clones in this sample may be carry-over from other donors' samples.

This rearrangement joins TRBV6-5 to TRBJ2-5, with 8 bases identical to TRBD1. Germline CDR1 and CDR2: MNHEY and SVGAGI. After removal of 2 bases from V and 3 bases from J, the junction contained 5 bases not matched to a gene. CDR3 length equals 15 residues. In nucleotides, the CDR3 is TGTGCCAGCAGTTACCGGTTACAGGGGGAAGAGACCCAGTACTTC. It yields the protein CASSYRLQGEETQYF.

The chain employs TRBV4-3 and TRBJ2-3; D gene uncertain. This CDR3 spans 13 amino acids. Germline loops: CDR1 LGHNA, CDR2 YSLEER. The V end was cut by 0 bases, the J end by 7 bases, with 8 bases between. This CDR3 reads CASSQDSSNTQYF. CDR3 DNA sequence: TGCGCCAGCAGCCAAGATTCGTCGAATACGCAGTATTTT.